This T cell receptor beta chain was captured by sequencing in a study of regulatory T cells. The primer mix had 52 TRBV and 13 TRBJ primers. Clones were sequenced by immunoSEQ multiplex PCR, and TCRdb holds only the in-frame ones, with some missing. The data show some 20,000 clones, approximately 91% seen once. In the case of this clone: Its antigen is unknown.

Looked up from germline, CDR1 is LNHDA and CDR2 is SQIVND (reference sequence). V lost 4 bases, J lost 2 bases, and 6 bases stayed unmatched. The CDR3 contains 15 residues. Study outcomes and limitations: Skewed V and J usage and few unique V-J pairs marked patient repertoires, most in Tregs. Hydrophobic residues at CDR3 positions 6 and 7 were enriched in conventional CD4+ T cells of CD3G-deficient patients.

Autoimmunity was present in every CD3G-deficient patient, worse in two. Patients aged 2 to 39 years had fewer naive and more memory CD4+ and CD8+ T cells. Regulatory (CD25-high CD127-low) and conventional (CD25-low CD127-high) CD4+ T cells were sorted separately. This chain links TRBV19 with TRBJ2-3; 7 bases are a match to TRBD2. This receptor was obtained from a child aged 10 to 17 with CD3G deficiency. The specimen sequenced was conventional CD4+ T cells sorted from blood. The CDR3 region is CASSTSGILTDTQYF. Written as DNA, the CDR3 is TGTGCCAGTAGTACAAGCGGGATTCTCACAGATACGCAGTATTTT.